The rows below give T cell receptor beta chains drawn from one sample of a study of chemoradiotherapy in HPV16-positive cancers. Produced via immunoSEQ multiplex PCR; TCRdb's table is partial and in-frame only. This sample has about 22,000 clones, with just under 75% found just once. Sample collection occurred from a patient who underwent chemoradiotherapy. Receptor source: a human donor with HPV-associated anogenital cancer. CDR3s include the opening cysteine and the closing phenylalanine or tryptophan. The order of the fields is CDR3 DNA, CDR3 protein, V gene, D gene, J gene, clone size. A D gene is named only where the DNA matches it firmly. Expanded clones get a size class; other rows say once, few or many, or leave the size out.

cdr3_nt: TGTGCCAGTAGACACCCTTGGGCGCAGGAGCAGTTCTTC
cdr3_aa: CASRHPWAQEQFF
v_call: TRBV19
d_call: NA
j_call: TRBJ2-1
clone_size: few

cdr3_nt: TGTGCCAGCAGCTTAGGTGCCTTGAACACTGAAGCTTTCTTT
cdr3_aa: CASSLGALNTEAFF
v_call: TRBV7-9
d_call: NA
j_call: TRBJ1-1
clone_size: NA

cdr3_nt: TGTGCCAGTAGGCGACAGGGGACCCGCGGGTCGGACTATGGCTACACCTTC
cdr3_aa: CASRRQGTRGSDYGYTF
v_call: TRBV19
d_call: TRBD1
j_call: TRBJ1-2
clone_size: NA

cdr3_nt: TGTGCCAGCAGCACTAGGGCTAACTATGGCTACACCTTC
cdr3_aa: CASSTRANYGYTF
v_call: TRBV28
d_call: NA
j_call: TRBJ1-2
clone_size: NA

cdr3_nt: TGTGCCAGCAGTGAAATGGGATACAATGAGCAGTTCTTC
cdr3_aa: CASSEMGYNEQFF
v_call: TRBV6-1
d_call: NA
j_call: TRBJ2-1
clone_size: NA

cdr3_nt: TGTGCATACAGGGACCGGACTGAAGCTTTCTTT
cdr3_aa: CAYRDRTEAFF
v_call: TRBV30
d_call: NA
j_call: TRBJ1-1
clone_size: NA

cdr3_nt: TGTGCCAGCAGCCCCGCCAGGCCACACTCCTACAATGAGCAGTTCTTC
cdr3_aa: CASSPARPHSYNEQFF
v_call: TRBV21-1
d_call: NA
j_call: TRBJ2-1
clone_size: NA

cdr3_nt: TGTGCCAGCAGCCAAGATCAACTTTACGAGCAGTACTTC
cdr3_aa: CASSQDQLYEQYF
v_call: TRBV4-2
d_call: NA
j_call: TRBJ2-7
clone_size: NA

cdr3_nt: TGTGCCAGCAGCCCAAATGACAGGGCGGGGGCCGGGGAGCTGTTTTTT
cdr3_aa: CASSPNDRAGAGELFF
v_call: TRBV11-3
d_call: NA
j_call: TRBJ2-2
clone_size: NA

cdr3_nt: TGTGCCAGCAGTCAAGGGGTTGGCAGCGGCAACTATGGCTACACCTTC
cdr3_aa: CASSQGVGSGNYGYTF
v_call: TRBV27
d_call: NA
j_call: TRBJ1-2
clone_size: NA

cdr3_nt: TGTGCCAGCAGCTTGGCCTCTCCACTAGCGGGAGAGCAGTTCTTC
cdr3_aa: CASSLASPLAGEQFF
v_call: TRBV5-6
d_call: TRBD2
j_call: TRBJ2-1
clone_size: few

cdr3_nt: TGTGCCAGTAACCCAGGGGGAAACACTGAAGCTTTCTTT
cdr3_aa: CASNPGGNTEAFF
v_call: TRBV19
d_call: TRBD1
j_call: TRBJ1-1
clone_size: few

cdr3_nt: TGTGCCAGCAGCTTATCGGCAGGCTCCTATAATTCACCCCTCCACTTT
cdr3_aa: CASSLSAGSYNSPLHF
v_call: TRBV13
d_call: NA
j_call: TRBJ1-6
clone_size: few

cdr3_nt: TGCGCCAGCAGCCAAGGGGACCTGGGCAGTAATGAAAAACTGTTTTTT
cdr3_aa: CASSQGDLGSNEKLFF
v_call: TRBV4-3
d_call: NA
j_call: TRBJ1-4
clone_size: NA

cdr3_nt: TGTGCCAGCACCTCCCGGGGGAACACCGGGGAGCTGTTTTTT
cdr3_aa: CASTSRGNTGELFF
v_call: TRBV6-5
d_call: NA
j_call: TRBJ2-2
clone_size: NA

cdr3_nt: TGTGCCAGCAGTGGAGCGGGGAGGAATGAGCAGTTCTTC
cdr3_aa: CASSGAGRNEQFF
v_call: TRBV5-4
d_call: TRBD2
j_call: TRBJ2-1
clone_size: few

cdr3_nt: TGTGCCAGCAGTGCGGGACTAGCGGGATACACCGGGGAGCTGTTTTTT
cdr3_aa: CASSAGLAGYTGELFF
v_call: TRBV6-1
d_call: TRBD2
j_call: TRBJ2-2
clone_size: NA

cdr3_nt: TGTGCCACCAGCACAGACAGGGGATTGCAGCCCCAGCATTTT
cdr3_aa: CATSTDRGLQPQHF
v_call: TRBV15
d_call: TRBD1
j_call: TRBJ1-5
clone_size: NA

cdr3_nt: TGTGCCATCAGCGAACAGGGAAGTGGCTACACCTTC
cdr3_aa: CAISEQGSGYTF
v_call: TRBV10-3
d_call: NA
j_call: TRBJ1-2
clone_size: few

cdr3_nt: TGTGCCAGCAGAACAGGGGGCCAAAAACTGTTTTTT
cdr3_aa: CASRTGGQKLFF
v_call: TRBV28
d_call: TRBD1
j_call: TRBJ1-4
clone_size: NA

cdr3_nt: TGTGCCAGCAGTTTTTTGGTCTCTGGAAACACCATATATTTT
cdr3_aa: CASSFLVSGNTIYF
v_call: TRBV28
d_call: NA
j_call: TRBJ1-3
clone_size: NA

cdr3_nt: TGTGCCAGCAGCCTGCTGACCTTGGCCTACGAGCAGTACTTC
cdr3_aa: CASSLLTLAYEQYF
v_call: TRBV5-5
d_call: NA
j_call: TRBJ2-7
clone_size: NA

cdr3_nt: TGCGCCAGCAGCCAAGGGCTCGACAGGGGAATACTGAAGCCCCAGCATTTT
cdr3_aa: CASSQGLDRGILKPQHF
v_call: TRBV4-1
d_call: TRBD1
j_call: TRBJ1-5
clone_size: NA

cdr3_nt: TGTGCTAGCAGCTTTGGAACAGCCAACACCGGGGAGCTGTTTTTT
cdr3_aa: CASSFGTANTGELFF
v_call: TRBV7-7
d_call: NA
j_call: TRBJ2-2
clone_size: NA

cdr3_nt: TGTGCTAGTGGTTCCTACGGGACGAGCTTTCAGCCCCAGCATTTT
cdr3_aa: CASGSYGTSFQPQHF
v_call: TRBV12-5
d_call: NA
j_call: TRBJ1-5
clone_size: few

cdr3_nt: TGTGCCAGCATCACCCCGGGGACAGACTCCTACGAGCAGTACTTC
cdr3_aa: CASITPGTDSYEQYF
v_call: TRBV28
d_call: TRBD1
j_call: TRBJ2-7
clone_size: NA

cdr3_nt: TGTGCCAGCAGTTTAACACGGGGAGATGGCTACACCTTC
cdr3_aa: CASSLTRGDGYTF
v_call: TRBV28
d_call: NA
j_call: TRBJ1-2
clone_size: NA

cdr3_nt: TGTGCCAGCAGCTTGAACGTCTTGGGAGAGGGTTCCATCTTC
cdr3_aa: CASSLNVLGEGSIF
v_call: TRBV5-5
d_call: NA
j_call: TRBJ2-1
clone_size: NA

cdr3_nt: TGTGCCAGCAGCGTACAACAGGGATCCTACGAGCAGTACTTC
cdr3_aa: CASSVQQGSYEQYF
v_call: TRBV7-6
d_call: NA
j_call: TRBJ2-7
clone_size: NA

cdr3_nt: TGCGCCAGCAGCGCCAATACCCAGGGTTTGGTTGAAAAACTGTTTTTT
cdr3_aa: CASSANTQGLVEKLFF
v_call: TRBV5-1
d_call: NA
j_call: TRBJ1-4
clone_size: NA

cdr3_nt: TGTGCCAGCAGCCCAGACAGGGTTACCAACTATGGCTACACCTTC
cdr3_aa: CASSPDRVTNYGYTF
v_call: TRBV5-6
d_call: TRBD1
j_call: TRBJ1-2
clone_size: NA

cdr3_nt: TGTGCCAGCAGCTTGGCCGGACAGGGGGCCTCTCCCACCTATGGCTACACCTTC
cdr3_aa: CASSLAGQGASPTYGYTF
v_call: TRBV5-4
d_call: TRBD1
j_call: TRBJ1-2
clone_size: NA

cdr3_nt: TGTGCCAGCAGCCCGGGACACACAGATACGCAGTATTTT
cdr3_aa: CASSPGHTDTQYF
v_call: TRBV5-6
d_call: NA
j_call: TRBJ2-3
clone_size: once

cdr3_nt: TGTGCCAGCAGTTTCGAAGGCAACTATGGCTACACCTTC
cdr3_aa: CASSFEGNYGYTF
v_call: TRBV27
d_call: NA
j_call: TRBJ1-2
clone_size: few

cdr3_nt: TGTGCCATCCGGACAGCGAACACCGGGGAGCTGTTTTTT
cdr3_aa: CAIRTANTGELFF
v_call: TRBV28
d_call: NA
j_call: TRBJ2-2
clone_size: few

cdr3_nt: TGTGCCAGCAGCTTCGGACTAGCGGGAACTGTTGGGGATACGCAGTATTTT
cdr3_aa: CASSFGLAGTVGDTQYF
v_call: TRBV11-3
d_call: TRBD2
j_call: TRBJ2-3
clone_size: NA

cdr3_nt: TGCGCCAGCAGCCAAGCGGCAGGGGAAGGAGAAAAACTGTTTTTT
cdr3_aa: CASSQAAGEGEKLFF
v_call: TRBV4-1
d_call: NA
j_call: TRBJ1-4
clone_size: NA